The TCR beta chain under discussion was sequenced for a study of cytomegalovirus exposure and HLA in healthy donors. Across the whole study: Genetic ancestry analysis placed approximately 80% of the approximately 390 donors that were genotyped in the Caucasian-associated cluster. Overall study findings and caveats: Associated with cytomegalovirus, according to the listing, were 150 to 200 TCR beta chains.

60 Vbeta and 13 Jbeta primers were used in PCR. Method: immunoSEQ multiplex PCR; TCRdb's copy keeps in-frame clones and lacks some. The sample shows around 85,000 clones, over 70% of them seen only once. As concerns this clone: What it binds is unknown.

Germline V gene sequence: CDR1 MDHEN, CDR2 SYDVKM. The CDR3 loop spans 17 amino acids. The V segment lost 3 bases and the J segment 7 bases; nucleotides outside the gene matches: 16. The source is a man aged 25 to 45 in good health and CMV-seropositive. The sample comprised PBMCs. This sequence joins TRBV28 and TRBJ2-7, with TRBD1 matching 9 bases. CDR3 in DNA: TGTGCCAGCAGTTTCCCCCTCACAGGGGGCCGATCTAGGGAGCAGTACTTC. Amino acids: CASSFPLTGGRSREQYF.